The TCR beta chain described here comes from a study of shared clonotypes between healthy human individuals (dated by TCRdb to about 2020). Describing the broader study: A couple of women and a few men aged 18 to 49 years were included in the cohort. To increase sequencing depth and limit assay-specific biases, TCR repertoire library preparation and sequencing were carried out by different laboratories using diverse techniques. Per donor, three plates each were used for CD4 naive and CD4 memory, two for CD8 naive, and one for CD8 memory. The study deeply sequenced blood TCR repertoires of about 5 healthy adults to estimate repertoire size and the extent of clonotype sharing between individuals. Between about 0.9 and 10 billion PBMCs per donor were obtained by leukapheresis. The study at large found these results: Naive subsets generally had larger estimated clonotype richness than memory subsets did. Because the study included a small number of donors, the genetic and exposure-history diversity represented was limited. Sampling was restricted to blood, and TCR repertoires in tissues likely differ from the TCR repertoires found in blood. Pairwise subsampling indicated that sequencing depth was expected to affect the degree of clonotype sharing among donors. Sharing across a few donors was observed for about 5% of naive CD4, over 3% of naive CD8, over 2% of memory CD4, and about 0.4% of memory CD8 clonotypes. Compared with non-shared clonotypes, clonotypes shared by all four sorted-subset donors had higher generation probabilities. Even with the large sequencing depth, rarefaction of the sorted-subset datasets indicated that sequencing was incomplete.

TCR CDR3 regions were amplified from genomic DNA by multiplex PCR using the deep immunoSEQ assay. Extracted genomic DNA from each cell subset was spread evenly across all wells of several immunoSEQ 96-well plates, with each plate serving as a replicate. For sorted subsets, 200 to 250 ng of genomic DNA, equivalent to 30,000 or so T cell genomes, went into each replicate PCR. Purified libraries were quantified with a Qubit 3.0 fluorometer, sized on a Bioanalyzer 2100, and re-quantified with the KAPA Library Quantification kit. A separate single-read 150-cycle Illumina NextSeq 550 flow cell was used to sequence each immunoSEQ 96-well plate. Turning to the authors' computational methods: Because the immunoSEQ output included only junctional sequences and no quality scores, the filtering could not be the same as the filtering used for full-length reads. Sequences were annotated with PyIR, a Python wrapper for IgBLAST v1.9, and V/J genes and CDR3 were assigned using IMGT germline references. Reads with weak V/J assignments (E-value above 1e-6), missing CDR3, stop codons, out-of-frame junctions, or ambiguous translated residues were removed. V3J clonotypes were defined as sequences sharing the same inferred V gene, J gene, and CDR3 amino acid sequence. To compute the percentage overlap between repertoires, the number of shared unique clonotypes was divided by the size of the smaller repertoire. RTK rarefaction, the Chao1 estimator, and Recon v2.1 estimates of unobserved clonotypes were used to assess repertoire richness. Generation probabilities for all TCRbeta clonotypes obtained by the gDNA method from a handful of donors were computed using OLGA. The table comes from immuneACCESS by way of TCRdb, which keeps in-frame sequences with V and J called. Part of the clones is missing from these tables; in studies checked, under half for an unresolved V gene and the rest for unknown reasons. V, J and clone size reflect that table, while D and trimming were determined from the DNA. The table for this sample lists about 1.5 million clones; 95% to 97% of them were counted only once. The top ten hold approximately 1% of the sample.

The donors were healthy, HIV-negative adults who had no recently reported acute infections or vaccinations. Only Caucasian adults living in Nashville, Tennessee, USA were represented among the donors. CD4+ T cells were enriched by magnetic negative selection, after which naive cells were positively selected on CD45RA and the negative fraction was taken as the memory subset. After blood collection by leukapheresis, PBMCs were isolated using Ficoll-Histopaque density gradient centrifugation and then cryopreserved in the vapor phase of liquid nitrogen. Analytical flow cytometry was used to check the purity and quantity of each magnetically sorted T cell population. Each sorted fraction had its genomic DNA isolated and then quantified by UV absorbance on a Nanodrop 2000c. V sheds 3 bases and J sheds 9 bases, leaving 13 bases between their ends. The germline V gene (reference sequence) provides CDR1 SGHNT and CDR2 YYREEE. Inclusive of the bounding cysteine and phenylalanine, the CDR3 is 13 residues long. Here the CDR3 DNA is all that survives: 39 bases in frame from base 1.

A single count supports this clone. Its antigen specificity is not known. No qualities accompany the bases; no much larger clone lies one base away. The V and J segments used are TRBV5-4 and TRBJ2-1, with no confidently assigned D gene. The sample comprised naive CD4+ T cells sorted from blood. The sample's cell subset or site, from its label and the paper: CD45RA+ positively selected. The sequence came from a man in his thirties or forties in good health. The sequence in DNA is TGTGCCAGCAGCTCGGGCAGTCCCTCTGAGCAGTTCTTC. It translates as CASSSGSPSEQFF.